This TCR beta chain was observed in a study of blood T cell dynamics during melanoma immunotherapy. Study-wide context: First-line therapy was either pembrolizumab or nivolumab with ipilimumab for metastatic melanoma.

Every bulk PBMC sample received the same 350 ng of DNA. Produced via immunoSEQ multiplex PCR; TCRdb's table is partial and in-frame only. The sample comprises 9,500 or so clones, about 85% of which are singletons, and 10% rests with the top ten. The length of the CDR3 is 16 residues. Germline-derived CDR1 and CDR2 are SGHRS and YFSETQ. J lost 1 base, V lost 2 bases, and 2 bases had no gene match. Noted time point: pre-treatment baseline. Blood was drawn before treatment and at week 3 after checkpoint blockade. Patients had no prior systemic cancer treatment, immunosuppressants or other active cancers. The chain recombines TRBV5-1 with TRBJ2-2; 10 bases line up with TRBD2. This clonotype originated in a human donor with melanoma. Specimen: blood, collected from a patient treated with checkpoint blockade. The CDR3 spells CASSFIAGGNTGELFF. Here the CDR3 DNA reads TGCGCCAGCAGCTTCATAGCGGGAGGGAACACCGGGGAGCTGTTTTTT. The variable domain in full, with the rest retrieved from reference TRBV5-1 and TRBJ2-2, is KAGVTQTPRYLIKTRGQQVTLSCSPISGHRSVSWYQQTPGQGLQFLFEYFSETQRNKGNFPGRFSGRQFSNSRSEMNVSTLELGDSALYLCASSFIAGGNTGELFFGEGSRLTVL.